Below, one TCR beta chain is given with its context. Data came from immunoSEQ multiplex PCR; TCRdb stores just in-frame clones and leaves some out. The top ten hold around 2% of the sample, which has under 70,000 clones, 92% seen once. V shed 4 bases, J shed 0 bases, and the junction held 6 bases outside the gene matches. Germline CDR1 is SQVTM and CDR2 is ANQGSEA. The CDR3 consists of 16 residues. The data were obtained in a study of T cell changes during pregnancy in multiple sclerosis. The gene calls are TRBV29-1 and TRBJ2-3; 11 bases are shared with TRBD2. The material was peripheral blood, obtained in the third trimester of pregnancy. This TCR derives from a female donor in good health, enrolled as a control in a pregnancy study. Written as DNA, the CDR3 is TGCAGCGTTGGGGGACTAGCGGACGGAAGCACAGATACGCAGTATTTT. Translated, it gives CSVGGLADGSTDTQYF.